The 6 T cell receptor beta chains below were found in one sample sequenced in a study of blood T cell repertoires in COVID-19. Profiled with immunoSEQ multiplex PCR; TCRdb holds only in-frame clones, not every one. The repertoire includes about 82,000 clones, 85% of them detected once, and under 20% sits in the top ten. What was sequenced was peripheral blood. The receptors here all came from a man aged 80 or over with active or convalescent COVID-19.

The chain recombines TRBV29-1 with TRBJ2-1; 8 bases align to TRBD1. There are 13 residues in the CDR3. V trimming: 4 bases; J trimming: 4 bases; junction bases outside the gene matches: 3. Germline CDR1 SQVTM, CDR2 ANQGSEA. The CDR3 loop is CSVAYRGYNEQFF. DNA for the CDR3: TGCAGCGTTGCCTACAGGGGGTACAATGAGCAGTTCTTC.

The DNA of the CDR3 is TGTGCCAGCAGTACTCACGGCTACACCTTC. The encoded protein is CASSTHGYTF. The rearrangement uses TRBV2 and TRBJ1-2; no firm D call. The germline V gene encodes CDR1 SNHLY and CDR2 FYNNEI. V was pared by 5 bases and J by 8 bases, with 6 bases between. CDR3 length: 10 amino acids.

The CDR3 DNA follows: TGTGCCAGCTCCCAGGGACAGGGGAACGAAAAACTGTTTTTT. It specifies CASSQGQGNEKLFF. The chain uses TRBV18 and TRBJ1-4, with 10 bases aligning to TRBD1. The CDR3 contains 14 residues. CDR1 is KGHSH, CDR2 LQKENI, per germline. Unmatched junction bases numbered 6, after V lost 6 bases and J lost 8 bases. Full variable domain (rest looked up from reference TRBV18 and TRBJ1-4): NAGVMQNPRHLVRRRGQEARLRCSPMKGHSHVYWYRQLPEEGLKFMVYLQKENIIDESGMPKERFSAEFPKEGPSILRIQQVVRGDSAAYFCASSQGQGNEKLFFGSGTQLSVL.

This clone was picked up one time. The V and J genes are TRBV19 and TRBJ2-2; TRBD1 matches 8 bases. The CDR3 runs 13 residues. The trim removed 5 bases at V and 7 bases at J, leaving 3 bases unmatched. CDR1 LNHDA and CDR2 SQIVND come from the germline V gene (reference sequence). CDR3 nucleotides: TGTGCCAGTAGTCAGGGGGCCGGCGGGGAGCTGTTTTTT. It encodes CASSQGAGGELFF.

The V and J genes are TRBV2 and TRBJ1-3; 10 bases line up with TRBD1. The V segment lost 6 bases and the J segment 6 bases; nucleotides outside the gene matches: 5. Germline V gene data show CDR1 as SNHLY and CDR2 as FYNNEI. The CDR3 has 14 residues. CDR3 region: CASSPDRGLNTIYF. CDR3 DNA sequence: TGTGCCAGCAGCCCTGACAGGGGGCTAAACACCATATATTTT.

The table lists this clone with a count of one. The chain carries TRBV7-2 and TRBJ2-2, with a tentative D call TRBD2 (6 bases). Trimming pared 1 base from V and 8 bases from J, leaving 11 bases between. This CDR3 is 14 amino acids long. Germline CDR1 reads SGHTA; CDR2 reads FQGNSA. The CDR3 protein is CASSLGTTGGELFF. The CDR3 DNA reads as TGTGCCAGCAGCTTAGGGACTACCGGGGGGGAGCTGTTTTTT.